Listed here is a single T cell receptor (beta chain). The entry originates in a study of T cell responses to AZD1222 COVID-19 vaccine. The data were produced by immunoSEQ multiplex PCR, yet TCRdb's version contains in-frame clones alone and is incomplete. The repertoire has some 120,000 clones, 92% of them found once; the top ten carry around 1.5%. The receptor was isolated from an adult who received the AZD1222 COVID-19 vaccine. The specimen comprised peripheral blood, sampled 28 days after the second AZD1222 dose.

The CDR3: CASWGVPYEQYF. The CDR3 DNA reads TGTGCCAGCTGGGGGGTTCCCTACGAGCAGTACTTC. The genes are TRBV6-5 and TRBJ2-7; D is possibly TRBD2 (6 bases). Between the trimmed V and J ends, which lost 8 bases and 2 bases, there was a span of 10 bases. Germline V gene lookup returns CDR1 MNHEY and CDR2 SVGAGI. This CDR3 spans 12 amino acids.